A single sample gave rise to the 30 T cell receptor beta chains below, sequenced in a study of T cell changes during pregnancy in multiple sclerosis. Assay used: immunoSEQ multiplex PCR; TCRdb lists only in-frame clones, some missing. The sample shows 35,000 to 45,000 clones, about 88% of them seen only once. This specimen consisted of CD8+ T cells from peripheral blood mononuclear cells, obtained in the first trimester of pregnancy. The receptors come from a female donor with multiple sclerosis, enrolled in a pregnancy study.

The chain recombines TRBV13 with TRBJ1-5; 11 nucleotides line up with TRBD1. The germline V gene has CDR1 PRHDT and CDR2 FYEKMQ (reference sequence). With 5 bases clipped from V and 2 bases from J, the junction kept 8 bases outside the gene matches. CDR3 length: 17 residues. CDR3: CASSQGTGGGGNQPQHF. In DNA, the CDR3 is TGTGCCAGCAGCCAAGGGACAGGGGGAGGGGGCAATCAGCCCCAGCATTTT.

The CDR3 coding sequence is TGTGCCAGCAGCGACCGGACAGAGAACACTGAAGCTTTCTTT. Translating it yields CASSDRTENTEAFF. This chain connects TRBV11-1 to TRBJ1-1; possible D gene TRBD1, 6 bases. CDR3 length: 14 residues. The V end was cut by 5 bases, the J end by 1 base, with 11 bases between. The germline V gene has CDR1 SGHAT and CDR2 FQDESV (reference sequence).

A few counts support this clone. The CDR3 bases are TGCGCCAGCAGCCAACCAGGGAACACTGAAGCTTTCTTT. It yields the protein CASSQPGNTEAFF. V usage is TRBV4-1 and J usage is TRBJ1-1; D is undetermined. Germline-derived CDR1 and CDR2 are MGHRA and YSYEKL. V dropped 2 bases and J dropped 1 base, with 5 bases sitting between them. The CDR3 sequence is 13 residues long.

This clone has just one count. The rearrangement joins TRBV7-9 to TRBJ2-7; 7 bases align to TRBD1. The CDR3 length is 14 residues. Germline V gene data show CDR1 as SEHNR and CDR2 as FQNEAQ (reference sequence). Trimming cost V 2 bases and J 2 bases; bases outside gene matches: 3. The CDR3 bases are TGTGCCAGCAGCTTATCGGGGACAGCCTACGAGCAGTACTTC. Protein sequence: CASSLSGTAYEQYF.

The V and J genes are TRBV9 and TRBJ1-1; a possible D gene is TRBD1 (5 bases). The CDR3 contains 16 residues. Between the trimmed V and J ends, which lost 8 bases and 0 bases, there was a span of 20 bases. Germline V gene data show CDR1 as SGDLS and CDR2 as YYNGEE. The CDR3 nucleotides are TGTGCCAGTTCCTCCGACAGCCCTAATATGAACACTGAAGCTTTCTTT. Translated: CASSSDSPNMNTEAFF.

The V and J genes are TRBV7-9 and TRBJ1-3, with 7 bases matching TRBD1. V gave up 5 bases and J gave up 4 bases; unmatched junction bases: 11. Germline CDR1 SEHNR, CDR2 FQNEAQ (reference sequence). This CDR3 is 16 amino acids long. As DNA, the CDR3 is TGTGCCAGCAGCGGATTCACAGGGGTTCTGGGAAACACCATATATTTT. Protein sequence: CASSGFTGVLGNTIYF.

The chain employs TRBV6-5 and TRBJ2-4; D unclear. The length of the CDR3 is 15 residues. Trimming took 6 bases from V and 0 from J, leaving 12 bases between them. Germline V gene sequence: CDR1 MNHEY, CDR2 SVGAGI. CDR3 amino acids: CASSSEGVAKNIQYF. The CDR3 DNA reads TGTGCCAGCAGCTCGGAAGGAGTAGCCAAAAACATTCAGTACTTC.

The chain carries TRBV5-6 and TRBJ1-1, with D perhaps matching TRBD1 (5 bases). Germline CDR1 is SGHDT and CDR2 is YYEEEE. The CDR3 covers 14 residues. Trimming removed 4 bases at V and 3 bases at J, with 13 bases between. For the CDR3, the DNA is TGTGCCAGCAGCCCGTCGGGGGGGTACACTGAAGCTTTCTTT. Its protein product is CASSPSGGYTEAFF. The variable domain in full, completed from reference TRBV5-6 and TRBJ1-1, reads DAGVTQSPTHLIKTRGQQVTLRCSPKSGHDTVSWYQQALGQGPQFIFQYYEEEERQRGNFPDRFSGHQFPNYSSELNVNALLLGDSALYLCASSPSGGYTEAFFGQGTRLTVV.

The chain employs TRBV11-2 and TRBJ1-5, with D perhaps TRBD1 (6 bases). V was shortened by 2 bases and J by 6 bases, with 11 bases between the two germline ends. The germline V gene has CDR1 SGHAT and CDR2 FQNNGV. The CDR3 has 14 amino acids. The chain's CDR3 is CASSLRGGGQPQHF. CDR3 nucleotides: TGTGCCAGCAGCTTAAGGGGAGGGGGTCAGCCCCAGCATTTT.

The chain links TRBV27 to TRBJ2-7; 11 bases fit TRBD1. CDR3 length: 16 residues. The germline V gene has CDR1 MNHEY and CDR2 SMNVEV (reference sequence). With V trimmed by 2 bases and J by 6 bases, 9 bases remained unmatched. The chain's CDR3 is CASSLGRTGGSSEQYF. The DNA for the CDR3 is TGTGCCAGCAGTTTAGGCAGGACAGGGGGCTCTTCCGAGCAGTACTTC.

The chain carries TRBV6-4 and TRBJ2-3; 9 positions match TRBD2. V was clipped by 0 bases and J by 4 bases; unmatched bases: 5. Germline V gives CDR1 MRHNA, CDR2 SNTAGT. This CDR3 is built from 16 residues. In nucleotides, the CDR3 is TGTGCCAGCAGTGACTCTGGCGGGGGGGTCTCAGATACGCAGTATTTT. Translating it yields CASSDSGGGVSDTQYF.

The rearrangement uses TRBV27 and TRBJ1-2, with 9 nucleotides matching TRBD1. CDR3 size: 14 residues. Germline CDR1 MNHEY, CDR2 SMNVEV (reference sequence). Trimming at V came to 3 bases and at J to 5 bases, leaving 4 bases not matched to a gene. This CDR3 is CASSFGGTGYGYTF. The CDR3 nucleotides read TGTGCCAGCAGTTTTGGCGGGACAGGGTATGGCTACACCTTC.

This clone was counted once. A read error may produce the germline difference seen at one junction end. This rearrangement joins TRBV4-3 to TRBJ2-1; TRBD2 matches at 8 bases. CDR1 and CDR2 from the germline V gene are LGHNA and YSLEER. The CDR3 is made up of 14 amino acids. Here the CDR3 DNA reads TGCGCCAGCAGCCTGAGCGGGGGCTACCATGAGCAGTTCTTC. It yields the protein CASSLSGGYHEQFF.

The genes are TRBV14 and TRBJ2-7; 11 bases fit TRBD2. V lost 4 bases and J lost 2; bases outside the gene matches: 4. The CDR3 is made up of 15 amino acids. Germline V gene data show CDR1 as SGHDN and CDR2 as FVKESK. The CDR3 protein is CASSPTSGGTYEQYF. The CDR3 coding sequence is TGTGCCAGCAGCCCCACTAGCGGGGGAACCTACGAGCAGTACTTC.

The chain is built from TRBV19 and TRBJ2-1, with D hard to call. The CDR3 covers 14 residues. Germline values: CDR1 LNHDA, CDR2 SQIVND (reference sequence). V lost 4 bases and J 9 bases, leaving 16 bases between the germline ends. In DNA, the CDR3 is TGTGCCAGTAGTACGCCCCGGTCCGGCGGTGAGCAGTTCTTC. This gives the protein CASSTPRSGGEQFF.

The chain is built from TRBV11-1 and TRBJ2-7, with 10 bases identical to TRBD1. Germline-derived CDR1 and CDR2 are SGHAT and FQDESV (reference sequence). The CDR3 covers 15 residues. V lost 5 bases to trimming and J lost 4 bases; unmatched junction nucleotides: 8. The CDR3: CASSPGTGDFYEQYF. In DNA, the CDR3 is TGTGCCAGCAGCCCGGGGACAGGGGATTTTTACGAGCAGTACTTC.

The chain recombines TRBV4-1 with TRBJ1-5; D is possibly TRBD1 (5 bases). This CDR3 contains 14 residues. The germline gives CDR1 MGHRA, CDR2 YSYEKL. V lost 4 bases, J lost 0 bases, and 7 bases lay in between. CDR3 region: CASSLDSSNQPQHF. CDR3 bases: TGCGCCAGCAGCCTAGACAGTAGCAATCAGCCCCAGCATTTT.

CDR3 bases: TGTGCCAGCAGCCCCTCTAGCGGGGGGGTTCTTTACGAGCAGTACTTC. Amino acid sequence: CASSPSSGGVLYEQYF. The chain combines TRBV13 with TRBJ2-7; 12 positions match TRBD2. Germline CDR1 and CDR2: PRHDT and FYEKMQ (reference sequence). The ends lost 5 bases at V and 4 bases at J; junction bases unmatched: 9. The CDR3 is 16 residues long.

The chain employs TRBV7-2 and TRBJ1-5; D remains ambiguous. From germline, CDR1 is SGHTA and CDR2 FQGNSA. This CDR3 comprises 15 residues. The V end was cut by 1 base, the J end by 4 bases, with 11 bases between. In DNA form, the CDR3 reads TGTGCCAGCAGCTTAGTCCGTTCGGGGAATCAGCCCCAGCATTTT. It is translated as CASSLVRSGNQPQHF.

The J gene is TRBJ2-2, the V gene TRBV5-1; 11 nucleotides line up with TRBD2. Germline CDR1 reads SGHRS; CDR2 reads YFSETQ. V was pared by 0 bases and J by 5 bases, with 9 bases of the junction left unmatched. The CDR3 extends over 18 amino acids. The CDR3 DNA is TGCGCCAGCAGCTTGGGACTAGCGGGATCTCACGGGACCGGGGAGCTGTTTTTT. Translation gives CASSLGLAGSHGTGELFF.

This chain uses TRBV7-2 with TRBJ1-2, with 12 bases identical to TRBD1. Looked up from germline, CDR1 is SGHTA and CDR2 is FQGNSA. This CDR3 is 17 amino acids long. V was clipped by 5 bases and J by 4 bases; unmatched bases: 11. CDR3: CASSRSPGTGGIYGYTF. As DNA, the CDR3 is TGTGCCAGCAGCCGCAGCCCCGGGACAGGGGGCATCTATGGCTACACCTTC.

CDR3 residues: CASSHPGGGDYGYTF. DNA of the CDR3: TGCGCCAGCAGCCACCCGGGGGGGGGCGACTATGGCTACACCTTC. This rearrangement joins TRBV4-3 to TRBJ1-2; D is perhaps TRBD1 (6 bases). Germline V gene lookup returns CDR1 LGHNA and CDR2 YSLEER. The CDR3 has 15 residues. Trimming removed 3 bases at V and 3 bases at J, with 14 bases between.

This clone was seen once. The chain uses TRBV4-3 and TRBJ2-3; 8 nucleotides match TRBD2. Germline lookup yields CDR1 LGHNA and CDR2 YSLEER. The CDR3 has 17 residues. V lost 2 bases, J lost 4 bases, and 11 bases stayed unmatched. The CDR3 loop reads CASSQSLIAGGPDTQYF. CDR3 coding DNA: TGCGCCAGCAGCCAAAGTTTGATCGCGGGGGGACCAGATACGCAGTATTTT.

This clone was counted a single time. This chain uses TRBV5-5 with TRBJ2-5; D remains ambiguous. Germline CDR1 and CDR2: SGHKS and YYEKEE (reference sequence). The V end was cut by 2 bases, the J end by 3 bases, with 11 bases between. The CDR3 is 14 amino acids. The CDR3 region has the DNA TGTGCCAGCAGCTTCCCAGTGTCAAAAGAGACCCAGTACTTC. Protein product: CASSFPVSKETQYF.

CDR3 nucleotide sequence: TGTGCCAGCGAGCCCGCGGGGGAAGAGACCCAGTACTTC. As protein: CASEPAGEETQYF. The chain is built from TRBV6-5 and TRBJ2-5; TRBD2 matches 7 bases. The J segment lost 3 bases and the V segment lost 8 bases, leaving 6 bases of the junction unmatched. The CDR3 has 13 amino acids. Germline CDR1 MNHEY, CDR2 SVGAGI.

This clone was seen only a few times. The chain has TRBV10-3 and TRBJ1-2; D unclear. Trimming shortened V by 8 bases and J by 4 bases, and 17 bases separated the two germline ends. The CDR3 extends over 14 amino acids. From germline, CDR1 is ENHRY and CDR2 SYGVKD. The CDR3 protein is CAIAPDSGVYGYTF. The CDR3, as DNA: TGTGCCATCGCCCCTGACTCGGGTGTCTATGGCTACACCTTC.

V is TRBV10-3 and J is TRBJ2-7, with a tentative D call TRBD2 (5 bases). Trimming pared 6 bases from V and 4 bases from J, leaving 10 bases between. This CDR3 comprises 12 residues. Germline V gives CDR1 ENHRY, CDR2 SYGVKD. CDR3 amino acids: CAIRREGYEQYF. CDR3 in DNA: TGTGCCATCAGAAGAGAGGGATACGAGCAGTACTTC.

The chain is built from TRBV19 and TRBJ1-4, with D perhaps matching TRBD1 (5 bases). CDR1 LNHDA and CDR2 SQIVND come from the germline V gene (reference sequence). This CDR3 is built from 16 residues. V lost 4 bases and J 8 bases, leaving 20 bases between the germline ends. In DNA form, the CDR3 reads TGTGCCAGTAGTACACTCTGGACGGGGGAAGACGAAAAACTGTTTTTT. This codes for CASSTLWTGEDEKLFF.

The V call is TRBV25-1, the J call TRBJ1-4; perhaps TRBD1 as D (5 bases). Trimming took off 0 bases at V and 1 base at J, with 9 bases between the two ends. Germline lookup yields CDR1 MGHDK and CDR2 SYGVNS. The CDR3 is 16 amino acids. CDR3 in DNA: TGTGCCAGCAGTGAATATTTCCAGGGAACTAATGAAAAACTGTTTTTT. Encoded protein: CASSEYFQGTNEKLFF.

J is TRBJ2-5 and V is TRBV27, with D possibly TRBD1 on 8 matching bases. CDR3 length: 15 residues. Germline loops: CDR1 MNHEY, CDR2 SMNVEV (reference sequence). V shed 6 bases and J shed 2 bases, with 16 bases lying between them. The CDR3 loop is CASSLDRGLQETQYF. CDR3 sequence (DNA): TGTGCCAGCAGCTTAGACAGGGGACTACAAGAGACCCAGTACTTC.